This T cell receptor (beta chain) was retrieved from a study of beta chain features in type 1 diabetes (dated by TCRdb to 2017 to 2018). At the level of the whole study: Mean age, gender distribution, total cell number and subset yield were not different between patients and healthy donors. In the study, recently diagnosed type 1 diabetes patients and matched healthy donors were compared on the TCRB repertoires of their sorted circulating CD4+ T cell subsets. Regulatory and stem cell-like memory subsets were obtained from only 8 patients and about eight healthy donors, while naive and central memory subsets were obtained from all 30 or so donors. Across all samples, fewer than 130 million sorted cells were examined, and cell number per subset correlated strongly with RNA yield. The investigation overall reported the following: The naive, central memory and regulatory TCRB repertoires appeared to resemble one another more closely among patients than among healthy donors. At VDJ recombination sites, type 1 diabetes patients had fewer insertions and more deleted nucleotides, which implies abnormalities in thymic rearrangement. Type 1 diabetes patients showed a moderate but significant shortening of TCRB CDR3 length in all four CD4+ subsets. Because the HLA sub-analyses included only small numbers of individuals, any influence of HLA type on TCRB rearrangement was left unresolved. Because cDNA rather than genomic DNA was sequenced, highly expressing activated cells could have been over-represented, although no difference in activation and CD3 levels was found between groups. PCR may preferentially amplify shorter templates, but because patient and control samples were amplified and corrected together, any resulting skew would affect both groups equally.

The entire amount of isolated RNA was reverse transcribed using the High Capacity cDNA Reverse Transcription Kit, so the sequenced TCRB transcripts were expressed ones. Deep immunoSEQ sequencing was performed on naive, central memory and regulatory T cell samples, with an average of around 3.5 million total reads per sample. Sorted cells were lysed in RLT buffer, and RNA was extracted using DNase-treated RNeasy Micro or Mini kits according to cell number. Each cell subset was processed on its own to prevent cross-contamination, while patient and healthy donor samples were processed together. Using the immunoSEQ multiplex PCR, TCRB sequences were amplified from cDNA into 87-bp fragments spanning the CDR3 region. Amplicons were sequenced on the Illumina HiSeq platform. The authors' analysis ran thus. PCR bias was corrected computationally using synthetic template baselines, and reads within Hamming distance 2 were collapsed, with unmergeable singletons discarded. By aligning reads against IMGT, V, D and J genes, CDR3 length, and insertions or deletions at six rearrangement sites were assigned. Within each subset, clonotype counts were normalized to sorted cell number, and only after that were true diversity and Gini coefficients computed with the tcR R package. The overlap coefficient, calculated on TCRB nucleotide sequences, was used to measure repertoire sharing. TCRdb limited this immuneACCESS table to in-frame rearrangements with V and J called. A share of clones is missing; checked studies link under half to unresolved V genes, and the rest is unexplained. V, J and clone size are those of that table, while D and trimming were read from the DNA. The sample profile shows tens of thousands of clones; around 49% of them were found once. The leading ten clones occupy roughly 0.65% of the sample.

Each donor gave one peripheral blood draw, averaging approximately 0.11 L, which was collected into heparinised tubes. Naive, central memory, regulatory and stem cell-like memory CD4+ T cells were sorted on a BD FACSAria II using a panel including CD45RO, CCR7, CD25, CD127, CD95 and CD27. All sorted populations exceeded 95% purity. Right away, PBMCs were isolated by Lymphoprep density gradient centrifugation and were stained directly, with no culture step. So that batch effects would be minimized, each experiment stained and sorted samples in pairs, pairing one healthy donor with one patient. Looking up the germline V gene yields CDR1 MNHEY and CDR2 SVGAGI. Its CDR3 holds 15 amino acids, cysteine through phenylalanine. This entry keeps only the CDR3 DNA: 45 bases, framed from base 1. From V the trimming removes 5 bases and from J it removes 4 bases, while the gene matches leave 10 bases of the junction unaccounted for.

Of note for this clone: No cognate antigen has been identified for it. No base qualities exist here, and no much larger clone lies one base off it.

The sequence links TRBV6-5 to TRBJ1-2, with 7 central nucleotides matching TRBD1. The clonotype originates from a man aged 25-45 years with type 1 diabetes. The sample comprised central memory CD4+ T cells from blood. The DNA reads TGTGCCAGCAGTAAAGAGGGGGCGGCGGGCTATGGCTACACCTTC. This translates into CASSKEGAAGYGYTF.